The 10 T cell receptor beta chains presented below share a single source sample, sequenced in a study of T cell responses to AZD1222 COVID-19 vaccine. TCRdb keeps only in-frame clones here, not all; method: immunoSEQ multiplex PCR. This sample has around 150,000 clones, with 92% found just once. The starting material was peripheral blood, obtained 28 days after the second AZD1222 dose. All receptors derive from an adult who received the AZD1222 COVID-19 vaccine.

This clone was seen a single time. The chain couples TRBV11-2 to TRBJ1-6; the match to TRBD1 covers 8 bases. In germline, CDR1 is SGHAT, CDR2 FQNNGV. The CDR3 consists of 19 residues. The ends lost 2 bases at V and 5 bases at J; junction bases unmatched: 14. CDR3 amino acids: CASSLLGQGAGGNNSPLHF. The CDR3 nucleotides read TGTGCCAGCAGCTTACTAGGGCAGGGGGCGGGGGGTAATAATTCACCCCTCCACTTT.

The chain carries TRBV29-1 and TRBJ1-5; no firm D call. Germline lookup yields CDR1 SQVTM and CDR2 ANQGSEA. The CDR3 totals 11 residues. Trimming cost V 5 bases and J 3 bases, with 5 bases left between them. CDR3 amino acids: CSVLTNQPQHF. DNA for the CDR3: TGCAGCGTTCTAACCAATCAGCCCCAGCATTTT.

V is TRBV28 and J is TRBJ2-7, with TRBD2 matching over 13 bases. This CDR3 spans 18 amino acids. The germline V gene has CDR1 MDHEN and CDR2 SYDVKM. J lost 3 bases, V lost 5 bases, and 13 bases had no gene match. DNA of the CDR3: TGTGCCAGCAGTCCTTCACTAGCGGGAGGGCCCGATGGCTACGAGCAGTACTTC. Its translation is CASSPSLAGGPDGYEQYF.

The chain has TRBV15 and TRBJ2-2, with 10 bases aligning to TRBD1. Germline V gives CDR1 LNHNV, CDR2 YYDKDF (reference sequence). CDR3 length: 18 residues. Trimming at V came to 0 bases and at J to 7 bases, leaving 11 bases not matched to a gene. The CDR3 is CATSRDASGTGVVGELFF. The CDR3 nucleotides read TGTGCCACCAGCAGAGATGCCTCCGGGACAGGGGTAGTCGGGGAGCTGTTTTTT.

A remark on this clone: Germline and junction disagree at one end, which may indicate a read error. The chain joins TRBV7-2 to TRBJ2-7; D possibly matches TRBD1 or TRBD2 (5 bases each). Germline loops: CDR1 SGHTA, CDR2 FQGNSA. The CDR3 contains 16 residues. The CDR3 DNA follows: TGTGCCAGCAGCCTAGCCGGTGGGGCGCTGATCTACGAGCAGTACTTC. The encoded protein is CASSLAGGALIYEQYF.

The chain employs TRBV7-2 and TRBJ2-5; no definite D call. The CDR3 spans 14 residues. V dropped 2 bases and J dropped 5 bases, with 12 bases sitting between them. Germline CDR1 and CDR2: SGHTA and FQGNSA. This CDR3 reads CASSLPGRPETQYF. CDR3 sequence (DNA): TGTGCCAGCAGCTTACCCGGACGGCCGGAGACCCAGTACTTC.

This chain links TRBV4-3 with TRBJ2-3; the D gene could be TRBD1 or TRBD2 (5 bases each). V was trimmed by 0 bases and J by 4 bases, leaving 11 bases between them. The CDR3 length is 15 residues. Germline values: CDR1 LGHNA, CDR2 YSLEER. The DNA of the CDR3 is TGCGCCAGCAGCCAAGACCGGGGCGGTCCAGATACGCAGTATTTT. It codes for CASSQDRGGPDTQYF.

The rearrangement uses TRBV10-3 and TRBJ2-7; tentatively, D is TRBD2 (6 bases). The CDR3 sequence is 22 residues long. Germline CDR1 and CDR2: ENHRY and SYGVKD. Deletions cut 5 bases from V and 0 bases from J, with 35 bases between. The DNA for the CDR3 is TGTGCCATCAGTCGGGGAGGAGGGGCTGGAGGGAGGTCCCAGCCCAGCTCCTACGAGCAGTACTTC. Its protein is CAISRGGGAGGRSQPSSYEQYF.

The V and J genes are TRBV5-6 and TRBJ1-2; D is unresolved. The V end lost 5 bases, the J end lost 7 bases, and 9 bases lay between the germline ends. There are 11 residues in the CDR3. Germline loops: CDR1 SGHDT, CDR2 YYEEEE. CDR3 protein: CASRGMGGYTF. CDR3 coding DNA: TGTGCCAGCAGGGGGATGGGTGGCTACACCTTC.

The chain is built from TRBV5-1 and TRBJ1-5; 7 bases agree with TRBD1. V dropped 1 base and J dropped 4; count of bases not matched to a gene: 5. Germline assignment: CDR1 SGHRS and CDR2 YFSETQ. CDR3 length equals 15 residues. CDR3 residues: CASSLPAGGNQPQHF. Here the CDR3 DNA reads TGCGCCAGCAGCTTGCCGGCAGGGGGAAATCAGCCCCAGCATTTT.